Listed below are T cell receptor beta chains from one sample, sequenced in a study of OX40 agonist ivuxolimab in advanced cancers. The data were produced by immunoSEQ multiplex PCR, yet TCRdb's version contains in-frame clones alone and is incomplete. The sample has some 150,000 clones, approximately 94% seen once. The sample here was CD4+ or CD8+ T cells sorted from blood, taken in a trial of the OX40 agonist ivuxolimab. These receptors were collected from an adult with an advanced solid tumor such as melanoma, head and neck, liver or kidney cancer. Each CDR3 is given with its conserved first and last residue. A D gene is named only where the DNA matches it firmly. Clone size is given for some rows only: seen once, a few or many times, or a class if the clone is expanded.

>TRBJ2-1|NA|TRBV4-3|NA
CASSQGAHGEQFF
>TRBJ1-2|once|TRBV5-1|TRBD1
CASSPGDRGILGYTF
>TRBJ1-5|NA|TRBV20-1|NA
CSADSNQPQHF
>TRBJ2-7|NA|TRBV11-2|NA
CASSPLTQGREQYF
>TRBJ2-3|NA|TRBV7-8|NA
CASSPTRTDTQYF
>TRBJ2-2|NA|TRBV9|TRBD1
CASSLGTGRNTGELFF
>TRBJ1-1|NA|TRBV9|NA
CASSPQGVYRAFF
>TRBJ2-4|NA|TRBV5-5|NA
CASSRIPKNIQYF
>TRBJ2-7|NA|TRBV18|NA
CASSPYKGSYEQYF
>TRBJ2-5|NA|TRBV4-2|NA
CASSQDRGLVQETQYF
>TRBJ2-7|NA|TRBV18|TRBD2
CASSPGTSGGEQYF
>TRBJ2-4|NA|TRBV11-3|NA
CASSQSGGAVNIQYF
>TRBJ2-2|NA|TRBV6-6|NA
CASGLPSAPGAGELFF
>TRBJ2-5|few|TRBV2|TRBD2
CANRLLAGQETQYF
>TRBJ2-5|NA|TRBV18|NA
CASHGGEETQYF
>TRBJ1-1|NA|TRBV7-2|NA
CASSRDHGNTEAFF
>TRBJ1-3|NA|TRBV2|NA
CASSERWIAGNTIYF
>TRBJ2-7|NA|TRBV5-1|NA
CASSSRGTGSGILEQYF
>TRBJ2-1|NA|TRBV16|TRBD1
CASSQSDRGGTVENYNEQFF
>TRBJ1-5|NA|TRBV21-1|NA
CASSKAIRTIEGNQPQHF
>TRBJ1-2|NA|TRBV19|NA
CASSIRRAGWAYGYTF
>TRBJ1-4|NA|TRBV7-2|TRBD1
CASSQEGAGEKLFF
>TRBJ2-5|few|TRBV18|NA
CASSPPQETQYF
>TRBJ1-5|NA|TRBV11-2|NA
CASSLDPSVGSPQHF
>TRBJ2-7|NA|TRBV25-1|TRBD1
CASLGTVSYEQYF
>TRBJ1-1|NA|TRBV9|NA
CASSVVQGGNTEAFF
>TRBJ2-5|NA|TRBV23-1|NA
CASSQGGRIQETQYF
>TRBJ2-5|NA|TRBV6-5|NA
CASSYSSGLKETQYF
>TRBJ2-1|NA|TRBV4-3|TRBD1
CASSPTGVEWGEQFF